This T cell receptor beta chain was profiled in a study of blood T cells in healthy people across ages. About this clonotype itself: The CDR3 does not end in the conserved phenylalanine or tryptophan, so this is likely a read error.

CDR1 is LGHNA and CDR2 is YSLEER in the germline V gene. Trimming pared 0 bases from V and 2 bases from J, leaving 7 bases between. CDR3 length equals 14 residues. Then a second PCR, running about 6 to 12 cycles, was carried out with a sample-barcoded 5' primer and a J-beta primer mix. TCRdb reanalysed the 5' RACE reads using MiXCR and keeps one entry per CDR3 protein. The repertoire holds 780,000 or so distinct CDR3 sequences, roughly 25% seen once, with approximately 4% in the top ten. This sample also appeared in a second study, on T cells of mothers and their children.

Source material: blood. The chain combines TRBV4-3 with TRBJ1-2; D possibly corresponds to TRBD1 (6 bases). The clonotype originates from a boy between 10 and 17 years old in good health. CDR3 DNA: TGCGCCAGCAGCCAAGACAGGGGCAACTATGGCTACACCCTC. Translated, it gives CASSQDRGNYGYTL.